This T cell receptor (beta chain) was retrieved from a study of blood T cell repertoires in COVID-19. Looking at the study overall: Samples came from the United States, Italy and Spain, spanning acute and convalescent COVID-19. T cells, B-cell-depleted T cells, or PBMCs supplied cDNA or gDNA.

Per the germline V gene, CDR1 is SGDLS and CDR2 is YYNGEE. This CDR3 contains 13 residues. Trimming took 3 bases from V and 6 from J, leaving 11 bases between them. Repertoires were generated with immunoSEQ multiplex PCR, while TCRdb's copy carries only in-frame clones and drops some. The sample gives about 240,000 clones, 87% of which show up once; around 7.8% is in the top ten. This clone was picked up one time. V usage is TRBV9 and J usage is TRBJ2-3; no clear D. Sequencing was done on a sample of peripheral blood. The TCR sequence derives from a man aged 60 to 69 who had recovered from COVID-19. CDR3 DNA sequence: TGTGCCAGCAGCGCCCAACCCGGGGATACGCAGTATTTT. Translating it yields CASSAQPGDTQYF. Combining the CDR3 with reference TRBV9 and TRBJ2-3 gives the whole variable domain DSGVTQTPKHLITATGQRVTLRCSPRSGDLSVYWYQQSLDQGLQFLIQYYNGEERAKGNILERFSAQQFPDLHSELNLSSLELGDSALYFCASSAQPGDTQYFGPGTRLTVL.